This TCR beta chain comes out of a study of cytomegalovirus exposure and HLA in healthy donors. Notes on the study in general: There was a cluster of highly shared sequence variants that was likely a sequencing artifact.

The germline V gene encodes CDR1 MGHDK and CDR2 SYGVNS. The CDR3 spans 15 residues. Trimming took 2 bases from V and 0 from J; bases not matched to a gene: 2. As concerns this clone: What it binds is not known.

PCR employed 60 Vbeta and 13 Jbeta primers. The table came from immunoSEQ multiplex PCR; TCRdb's copy has only in-frame clones and leaves some out. The sample contains about 140,000 clones, roughly 80% of which appear only once. The specimen sequenced was PBMCs. This chain joins TRBV25-1 and TRBJ1-1; 8 bases agree with TRBD1. The sequence was obtained from a female donor in good health and CMV-seronegative. The CDR3 nucleotides read TGTGCCAGCAGTGAAAGACAGGGGATGAACACTGAAGCTTTCTTT. It is translated as CASSERQGMNTEAFF.